The 3 T cell receptor beta chains given below trace back to one sample, sequenced in a study of OX40 agonist ivuxolimab in advanced cancers. The assay was immunoSEQ multiplex PCR, and TCRdb's table has in-frame clones only and misses some. This sample has 55,000 to 65,000 clones, with approximately 86% found just once. This specimen was CD4+ or CD8+ T cells sorted from blood, taken in a trial of the OX40 agonist ivuxolimab. The receptor set was obtained from an adult with an advanced solid tumor such as melanoma, head and neck, liver or kidney cancer.

The chain links TRBV6-5 to TRBJ1-1; a weak D match, TRBD1 (6 bases). In germline, CDR1 is MNHEY, CDR2 SVGAGI. This CDR3 has 15 amino acids. V was clipped by 7 bases and J by 4 bases, with 19 bases between them. The CDR3 DNA reads TGTGCCAGCACAAAGTCCAGGGGAAGGGGCACTGAAGCTTTCTTT. This sequence encodes CASTKSRGRGTEAFF.

The CDR3 spells CASSPPQGGVRDGYTF. The CDR3 DNA is TGTGCCAGTAGCCCGCCCCAGGGGGGCGTTAGAGATGGCTACACCTTC. The gene calls are TRBV19 and TRBJ1-2; TRBD1 matches 7 bases. Unmatched junction bases numbered 16, after V lost 6 bases and J lost 6 bases. CDR1 is LNHDA and CDR2 is SQIVND in the germline V gene (reference sequence). The CDR3 covers 16 residues.

This chain joins TRBV6-4 and TRBJ2-3; 7 nucleotides line up with TRBD2. Germline loops: CDR1 MRHNA, CDR2 SNTAGT. J was trimmed by 1 base and V by 2 bases; bases with no gene match: 6. The CDR3 totals 16 residues. The DNA of the CDR3 is TGTGCCAGCAGTGACCTCGCGAGCGGGGGCACAGATACGCAGTATTTT. It specifies CASSDLASGGTDTQYF.